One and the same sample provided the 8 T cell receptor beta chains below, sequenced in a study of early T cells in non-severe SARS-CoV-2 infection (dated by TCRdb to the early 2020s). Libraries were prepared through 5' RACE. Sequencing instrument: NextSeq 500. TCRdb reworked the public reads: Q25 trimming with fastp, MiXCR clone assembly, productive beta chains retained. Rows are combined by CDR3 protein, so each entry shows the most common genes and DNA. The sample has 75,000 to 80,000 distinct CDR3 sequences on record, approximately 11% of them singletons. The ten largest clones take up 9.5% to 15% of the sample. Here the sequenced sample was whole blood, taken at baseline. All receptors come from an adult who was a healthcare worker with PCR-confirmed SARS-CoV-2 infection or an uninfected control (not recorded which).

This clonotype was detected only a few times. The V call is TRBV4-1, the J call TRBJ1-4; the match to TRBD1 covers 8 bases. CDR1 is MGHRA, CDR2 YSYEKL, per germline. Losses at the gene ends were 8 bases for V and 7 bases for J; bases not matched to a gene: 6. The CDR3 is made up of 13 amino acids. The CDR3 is CASADRVSEKLFF. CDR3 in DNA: TGCGCCAGCGCGGACAGGGTGAGTGAAAAACTGTTTTTT.

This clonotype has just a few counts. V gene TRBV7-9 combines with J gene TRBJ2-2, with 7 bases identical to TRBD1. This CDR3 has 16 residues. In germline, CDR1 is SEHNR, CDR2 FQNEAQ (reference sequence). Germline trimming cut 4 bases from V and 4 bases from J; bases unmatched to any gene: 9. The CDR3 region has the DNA TGTGCCAGCAGCTCCTTGACAGGGACCCTCACCGGGGAGCTGTTTTTT. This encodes CASSSLTGTLTGELFF.

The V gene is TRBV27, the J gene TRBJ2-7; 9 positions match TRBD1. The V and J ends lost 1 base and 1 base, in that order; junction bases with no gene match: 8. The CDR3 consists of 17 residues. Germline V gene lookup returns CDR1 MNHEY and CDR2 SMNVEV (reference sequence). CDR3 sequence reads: CASSLFGTGSLSYEQYF. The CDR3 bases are TGTGCCAGCAGTTTATTTGGGACAGGGAGTTTATCCTACGAGCAGTACTTC.

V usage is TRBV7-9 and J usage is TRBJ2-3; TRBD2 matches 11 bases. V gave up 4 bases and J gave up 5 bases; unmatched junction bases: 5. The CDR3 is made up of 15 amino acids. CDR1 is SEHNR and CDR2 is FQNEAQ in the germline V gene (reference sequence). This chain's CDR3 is CASSYSGGEGDTQYF. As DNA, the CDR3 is TGTGCCAGCAGCTATAGCGGGGGGGAAGGAGATACGCAGTATTTT.

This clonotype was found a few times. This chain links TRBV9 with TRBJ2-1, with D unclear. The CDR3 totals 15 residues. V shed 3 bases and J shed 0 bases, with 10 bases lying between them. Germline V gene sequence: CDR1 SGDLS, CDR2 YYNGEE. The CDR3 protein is CASSASSYSYNEQFF. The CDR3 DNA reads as TGTGCCAGCAGCGCAAGCTCGTACTCCTACAATGAGCAGTTCTTC.

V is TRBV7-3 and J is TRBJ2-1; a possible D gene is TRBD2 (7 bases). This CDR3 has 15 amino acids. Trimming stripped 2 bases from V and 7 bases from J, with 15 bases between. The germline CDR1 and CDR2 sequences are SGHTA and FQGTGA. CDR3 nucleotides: TGTGCCAGCAGCTTAGGAGGGGGGGCCCGGAATGAGCAGTTCTTC. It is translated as CASSLGGGARNEQFF.

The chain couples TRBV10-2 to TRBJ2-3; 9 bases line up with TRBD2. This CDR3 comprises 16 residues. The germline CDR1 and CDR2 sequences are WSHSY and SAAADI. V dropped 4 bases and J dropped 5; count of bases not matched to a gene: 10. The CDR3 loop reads CASSVLAGTFGDTQYF. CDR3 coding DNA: TGCGCCAGCAGTGTTCTAGCGGGGACGTTCGGAGATACGCAGTATTTT.

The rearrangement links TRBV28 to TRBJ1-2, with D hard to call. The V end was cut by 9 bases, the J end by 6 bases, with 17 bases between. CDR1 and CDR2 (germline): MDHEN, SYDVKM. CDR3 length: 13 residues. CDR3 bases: TGTGCCAGTGACCGGGCCCAGAGGGATGGCTACACCTTC. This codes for CASDRAQRDGYTF.